A selection of T cell receptor beta chains follows, all from one sample in a study of T cell clonotyping in hematopoietic cell transplantation. Using immunoSEQ multiplex PCR, the repertoire was profiled, and TCRdb retains in-frame clones only, with some absent. The table has approximately 3,000 clones, approximately 91% seen once. The source was PBMCs, collected at the time of graft-versus-host disease after allogeneic stem cell transplant. These receptors originate from a male patient aged 60-70 years who had an allogeneic stem cell transplant from a related donor, so the T cells may come from the graft donor. Some clones in this sample may be carry-over from other donors' samples. The CDR3 runs from the conserved cysteine through the conserved F or W. The D gene is left open where the match is weak. Clone size is stated in some rows and not others, as once, few, many or a class when expanded.

CDR3nt,CDR3aa,v_gene,j_gene,d_gene,abundance
TGTGCCAGCAGCTTCCTAACTGAGGGCGGGCAGTTCTTC,CASSFLTEGGQFF,TRBV5-4,TRBJ2-1,NA,NA
TGTGCCAGCAGCGTAGGGGGCGGGGAGCTGTTTTTT,CASSVGGGELFF,TRBV9,TRBJ2-2,NA,NA
TGTGCCAGCAGCCAAAGAGGGGTGGAGGCCAATGAGCAGTTCTTC,CASSQRGVEANEQFF,TRBV4-2,TRBJ2-1,NA,NA
TGTGCCAGCAGCCCCTCCAGGAACCACTATGAGCAGTTCTTC,CASSPSRNHYEQFF,TRBV7-2,TRBJ2-1,NA,NA
TGTGCCAGCAGTGAATTGGGGGGACATTCGGAGCAGTTCTTC,CASSELGGHSEQFF,TRBV25-1,TRBJ2-1,NA,NA
TGTGCCAGCAGCTTGGCGGGACACCTCGGCTCTGGCTACACCTTC,CASSLAGHLGSGYTF,TRBV5-4,TRBJ1-2,NA,NA
TGTGCCAGCAGCTTGATTGGAGATACGCAGTATTTT,CASSLIGDTQYF,TRBV5-4,TRBJ2-3,NA,NA
TGTGCCAGCAGCGTATCATGGCCCCCTACTGAAGCTTTCTTT,CASSVSWPPTEAFF,TRBV9,TRBJ1-1,NA,NA
TGTGCCACCAGCGGGAGACTAGCGGGGGCTTACGAGCAGTACTTC,CATSGRLAGAYEQYF,TRBV15,TRBJ2-7,TRBD2,NA
TGTGCCAGCAGTGACTCGGGGGTCGGCTATGGCTACACCTTC,CASSDSGVGYGYTF,TRBV6-6,TRBJ1-2,NA,NA
TGTGCCACAAAACCGGGACTAGCGAGGGATACGCAGTATTTT,CATKPGLARDTQYF,TRBV19,TRBJ2-3,TRBD2,NA
TGTGCCAGCAGCTTAGGCCAACTCTACGAGCAGTACTTC,CASSLGQLYEQYF,TRBV7-9,TRBJ2-7,NA,NA
TGTGCCAGCAGCCGGGACACCAGCTCCTACAATGAGCAGTTCTTC,CASSRDTSSYNEQFF,TRBV9,TRBJ2-1,NA,NA
TGCAGCGTTGAAGGACATGGGGCCGGGACTGAATACAATGAGCAGTTCTTC,CSVEGHGAGTEYNEQFF,TRBV29-1,TRBJ2-1,NA,NA
TGTGCCAGCAGCGTAGCAGCGGGGTACAATGAGCAGTTCTTC,CASSVAAGYNEQFF,TRBV9,TRBJ2-1,TRBD2,NA
TGTGCCAGTAGTATAGGGGGACAGTCCTACGAGCAGTACTTC,CASSIGGQSYEQYF,TRBV19,TRBJ2-7,TRBD1,NA
TGTGCCAGCCTCCAGGCTGGGGCCAACGTCCTGACTTTC,CASLQAGANVLTF,TRBV9,TRBJ2-6,NA,NA
TGTGCCAGTAGTCCACGAGGACAGGGGGGGGCGGACGGCTACACCTTC,CASSPRGQGGADGYTF,TRBV19,TRBJ1-2,TRBD1,NA
TGTGCCAGCAGTCCCCCCCCAGATGCTGCGTACGAGCAGTACTTC,CASSPPPDAAYEQYF,TRBV28,TRBJ2-7,NA,NA
TGTGCCAGCAGCTTCGAGGGACATATTGAAAAACTGTTTTTT,CASSFEGHIEKLFF,TRBV7-9,TRBJ1-4,NA,NA
TGTGCCAGCAGCACAACCGGGACTAGCGGATCAGATACGCAGTATTTT,CASSTTGTSGSDTQYF,TRBV9,TRBJ2-3,TRBD2,NA
TGCAGCGTGGTCCCCCACCCGGGTCAGCCCCAGCATTTT,CSVVPHPGQPQHF,TRBV29-1,TRBJ1-5,NA,NA
TGCGCCAGCAGTGAGTCGAGGACAGGGCAGGAGGCAGATACGCAGTATTTT,CASSESRTGQEADTQYF,TRBV10-1,TRBJ2-3,TRBD1,NA
TGTGCCAGCAGCGAAATGGTGGGCCAAGAGACCCAGTACTTC,CASSEMVGQETQYF,TRBV7-9,TRBJ2-5,NA,NA
TGTGCCAGCAGTGAAGAATCTAACACTGAAGCTTTCTTT,CASSEESNTEAFF,TRBV6-1,TRBJ1-1,NA,NA
TGTGCCAGTAGTATTAGCGTTTCTGCAATCTATGGCTACACCTTC,CASSISVSAIYGYTF,TRBV19,TRBJ1-2,NA,NA
TGTGCCAGCAGCTCAGGGGGTATGACTGAAGCTTTCTTT,CASSSGGMTEAFF,TRBV6-5,TRBJ1-1,TRBD1,NA
TGTGCCATCAGTTCGACTAGAGGGGGCTCCTACGAGCAGTACTTC,CAISSTRGGSYEQYF,TRBV10-3,TRBJ2-7,NA,once
TGTGCCAGCTCCCCTAGCGGGGGGCAGCCCCAGCATTTT,CASSPSGGQPQHF,TRBV18,TRBJ1-5,NA,once
TGTGCCAGCAGCGCGACGGGTTTAGATACGCAGTATTTT,CASSATGLDTQYF,TRBV5-4,TRBJ2-3,NA,few
TGCGCCAGCAGCGCCGGATCCAAATCAGCAACCTATGGCTACACCTTC,CASSAGSKSATYGYTF,TRBV5-1,TRBJ1-2,NA,once
TGTGCCAGCAGCGTAGGAAGGGGCAACATTCAGTACTTC,CASSVGRGNIQYF,TRBV9,TRBJ2-4,NA,NA
TGTGCCAGCAGGCACGCGGTACAGCCCCAGCATTTT,CASRHAVQPQHF,TRBV6-9,TRBJ1-5,NA,NA
TGTGCCAGTAGTATAGGCCGTCTCCCCGGCTACACCTTC,CASSIGRLPGYTF,TRBV19,TRBJ1-2,NA,NA
TGTGCCAGCAGCTTAACAGGGGGCAGTGGCTATGGCTACACCTTC,CASSLTGGSGYGYTF,TRBV7-2,TRBJ1-2,TRBD1,NA
TGTGCCAGCACCCCCGGGGGGTCGGCTAGCGGGTGGTCCCAGTACTTC,CASTPGGSASGWSQYF,TRBV28,TRBJ2-5,TRBD2,NA
TGTGCCAGCAGCTTAACAGGGGTTAAGGCCGGGGAGCTGTTTTTT,CASSLTGVKAGELFF,TRBV7-8,TRBJ2-2,TRBD1,few
TGCGCCAGCAGCCAAGAGGGGGGGACCGGGGAGCTGTTTTTT,CASSQEGGTGELFF,TRBV4-3,TRBJ2-2,TRBD2,NA
TGTGCCAGCAGTCCCGGGAGGGGCCCCAATCAGCCCCAGCATTTT,CASSPGRGPNQPQHF,TRBV28,TRBJ1-5,NA,once
TGTGCCAGCAGCCAAGATTGGCCGCAGGGCAATCAGCCCCAGCATTTT,CASSQDWPQGNQPQHF,TRBV4-2,TRBJ1-5,NA,once
TGTGCCATCAGTGAGTCCCTAACAGTCCGCACGCAGTATTTT,CAISESLTVRTQYF,TRBV10-3,TRBJ2-3,NA,NA
TGTGCCAGCAGTCAAAGGGGGACCATCAATCAGCCCCAGCATTTT,CASSQRGTINQPQHF,TRBV28,TRBJ1-5,NA,NA
TGCGCCAGCAGCCTGGCTTGGGGGGACACTGAAGCTTTCTTT,CASSLAWGDTEAFF,TRBV4-1,TRBJ1-1,NA,NA
TGTGCCAGCAGCCCCGGGCGGGTCGGGGAGACCCAGTACTTC,CASSPGRVGETQYF,TRBV5-4,TRBJ2-5,NA,NA
TGTGCCAGCAGCGGACTACCGGGACTAGGACACGGGGAGCTGTTTTTT,CASSGLPGLGHGELFF,TRBV7-6,TRBJ2-2,TRBD2,NA
TGTGCCAGCAACACGGACAGAACAGATACGCAGTATTTT,CASNTDRTDTQYF,TRBV6-1,TRBJ2-3,NA,once
TGTGCCAGTAGTATGACGGATAATTCACCCCTCCACTTT,CASSMTDNSPLHF,TRBV19,TRBJ1-6,NA,NA
TGTGCCTGGAGTGCCGGGACAGGGGATGGCTACACCTTC,CAWSAGTGDGYTF,TRBV30,TRBJ1-2,TRBD1,few
TGTGCCAGCAGCTTCGGATACAGGGGAACTAATGAAAAACTGTTTTTT,CASSFGYRGTNEKLFF,TRBV11-3,TRBJ1-4,TRBD1,NA
TGTGCCATCAGGGGAACAATGGCTAGCGGGCCCCGCACAGATACGCAGTATTTT,CAIRGTMASGPRTDTQYF,TRBV10-3,TRBJ2-3,TRBD2,NA
TGCAGTGCTAGAAGTTACGAGCAGTACTTC,CSARSYEQYF,TRBV20-1,TRBJ2-7,NA,NA
TGTGCCAGCAGTTTATGGGGGGCGAGTGGCTACACCTTC,CASSLWGASGYTF,TRBV28,TRBJ1-2,NA,NA
TGTGCCATAGGGGGGACTGGGGCCAACGTCCTGACTTTC,CAIGGTGANVLTF,TRBV19,TRBJ2-6,NA,NA
TGTGCCAGCAGCTTATTGCAGGCGGACAATGAGCAGTTCTTC,CASSLLQADNEQFF,TRBV7-2,TRBJ2-1,NA,NA
TGTGCCAGCAGCCAAGGGACAACTAATGAAAAACTGTTTTTT,CASSQGTTNEKLFF,TRBV9,TRBJ1-4,NA,once
TGTGCCAGCAGTTTAACGCCTGGACGGAATAACTATGGCTACACCTTC,CASSLTPGRNNYGYTF,TRBV27,TRBJ1-2,NA,once
TGCGCCAGCAGCTTGGGGAATTCACCCCTCCACTTT,CASSLGNSPLHF,TRBV5-1,TRBJ1-6,NA,NA